Below, one T cell receptor (beta chain) is given with its context. Antigen specificity is unknown. These data originate in a study of T-cell reconstitution after alpha-beta-depleted transplantation in children. Study-wide results and caveats: The authors attributed T-cell counts and diversity one year after transplant mostly to newly produced T cells.

The CDR3 has 14 amino acids. CDR1 and CDR2 from the germline V gene are LGHDT and YNNKEL (reference sequence). J lost 2 bases, V lost 4 bases, and 2 bases had no gene match. Preparation of the TCRbeta library involved a method that used unique molecular identifiers. TCRdb reprocessed the PCR reads via MiXCR and lists one record per CDR3 protein. The sample gives more than 300,000 distinct CDR3 sequences, about 17% of which show up once; approximately 44% is in the top ten. Material: PBMCs, mostly from graft donor cells, obtained 360 days after TCRalphabeta/CD19-depleted stem cell transplant. This receptor was taken from a male patient under 10 years old who had a stem cell transplant for acute lymphoblastic leukemia, so the T cells may come from the graft donor. The chain recombines TRBV3-1 with TRBJ2-4; 7 nucleotides line up with TRBD1. In DNA, the CDR3 is TGTGCCAGCAGCCTACAGGGGTCCAAAAACATTCAGTACTTC. Translated, it gives CASSLQGSKNIQYF.